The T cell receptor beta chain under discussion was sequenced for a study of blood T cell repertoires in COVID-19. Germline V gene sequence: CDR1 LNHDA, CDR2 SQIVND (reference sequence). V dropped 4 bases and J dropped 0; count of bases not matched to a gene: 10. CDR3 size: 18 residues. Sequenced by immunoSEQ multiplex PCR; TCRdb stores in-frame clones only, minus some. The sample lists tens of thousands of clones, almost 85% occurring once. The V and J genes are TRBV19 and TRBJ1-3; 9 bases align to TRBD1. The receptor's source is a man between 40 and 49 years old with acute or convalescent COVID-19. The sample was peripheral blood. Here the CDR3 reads CASSTTNRGLYSGNTIYF. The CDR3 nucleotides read TGTGCCAGTAGTACAACTAACAGGGGGCTGTACTCTGGAAACACCATATATTTT.